The 9 T cell receptor beta chains below all came from one sample that was sequenced in a study of monozygotic twins with inflammatory bowel disease. TCRdb reanalyzed the 5' RACE reads and collapses them to one entry per CDR3 protein, without DNA. Its table lists approximately 340,000 distinct CDR3 sequences. Sample: blood. These receptors were obtained from a human donor with ulcerative colitis or Crohn's disease, or a healthy co-twin of an affected twin (not recorded which).

The rearrangement joins TRBV29-1 to TRBJ2-3. Germline-derived CDR1 and CDR2 are SQVTM and ANQGSEA. The CDR3 spans 13 residues. The CDR3 sequence: CSVNGLASDTQYF.

The chain links TRBV5-1 to TRBJ2-1; TCRdb returns TRBD2, unconfirmable since there is no DNA. Germline CDR1 reads SGHRS; CDR2 reads YFSETQ. The CDR3 has 14 residues. The CDR3 region is CASSLDGMGNEQFF.

The V call is TRBV5-1, the J call TRBJ2-7; TCRdb gives TRBD1 as the D gene, but with no DNA this cannot be confirmed. Germline CDR1 reads SGHRS; CDR2 reads YFSETQ. The CDR3 has 15 amino acids. CDR3 region: CASRNLGQGAQEQYF.

The chain recombines TRBV7-9 with TRBJ1-2. This CDR3 comprises 14 residues. Germline CDR1 and CDR2: SEHNR and FQNEAQ (reference sequence). This CDR3 is CASSLVQGVRGYTF.

The V call is TRBV7-2, the J call TRBJ1-5. CDR1 and CDR2 (germline): SGHTA, FQGNSA. This CDR3 contains 16 residues. This CDR3 reads CASSFGPTWGNQPQHF.

The rearrangement uses TRBV28 and TRBJ2-1; with no DNA, the TCRdb D assignment of TRBD2 cannot be verified. This CDR3 spans 14 amino acids. Germline V gene data show CDR1 as MDHEN and CDR2 as SYDVKM. The CDR3 is CASTHGLVGNEQFF.

The chain has TRBV25-1 and TRBJ1-1; the TCRdb D gene call, TRBD1, has no DNA to confirm it. The CDR3 spans 15 residues. Germline values: CDR1 MGHDK, CDR2 SYGVNS. CDR3 residues: CASSESGPGRTEAFF.

V and J are TRBV20-1 and TRBJ1-1; the D call from TCRdb, TRBD1, cannot be confirmed without DNA. Germline-derived CDR1 and CDR2 are DFQATT and SNEGSKA (reference sequence). This CDR3 has 13 amino acids. CDR3 loop: CSARETVESEAFF.

This rearrangement joins TRBV5-4 to TRBJ2-5; as DNA is missing, the TRBD1 call by TCRdb cannot be tested. Germline CDR1 and CDR2: SGHNT and YYREEE (reference sequence). This CDR3 contains 14 residues. Here the CDR3 reads CASSLEGFRETQYF.